This is a list of T cell receptor beta chains from one sample in a study of OX40 agonist ivuxolimab in advanced cancers. The repertoire was sequenced with immunoSEQ multiplex PCR; TCRdb's copy has only in-frame clones and lacks some. Of over 45,000 clones listed, around 86% are singletons. The material was CD4+ or CD8+ T cells sorted from blood, obtained in a trial of the OX40 agonist ivuxolimab. These receptors were collected from an adult with an advanced solid tumor such as melanoma, head and neck, liver or kidney cancer. Both conserved end residues are trimmed from each CDR3.

TRBV5-4	TRBJ2-5	ASSYPKTETSGSQETQY
TRBV2	TRBJ2-7	ASSEQRGLAGGLEFEQY
TRBV4-1	TRBJ1-6	ASSRQARQGGNSYNSPLH
TRBV10-3	TRBJ2-7	AIRGLNGAVLNEQY
TRBV7-9	TRBJ1-5	ASSPGQNNQPQH
TRBV5-1	TRBJ2-2	ASSQDWDPGELF
TRBV6-1	TRBJ1-3	ASSEAGSSGNTIY
TRBV7-9	TRBJ2-7	ASSHSRAGRYEQY
TRBV4-1	TRBJ1-6	ASSQDWGQGQSPLH
TRBV28	TRBJ1-5	ASSSHTGTADQPQH
TRBV30	TRBJ1-2	AWSVQGNGYT
TRBV11-3	TRBJ2-7	ASSLETSGSWG
TRBV27	TRBJ2-3	ASSTRDRATDTQY
TRBV14	TRBJ1-1	ASSPPGGNTEAF
TRBV10-1	TRBJ2-3	ASNSGLAGEDTQY
TRBV27	TRBJ1-1	ASSSLLGVTEAF
TRBV11-2	TRBJ2-5	ASSLVAEPWETQY
TRBV19	TRBJ1-6	ASSPRGQAPLH
TRBV28	TRBJ2-5	ASTVLAGSETQY
TRBV29-1	TRBJ1-2	SVEDWAGTYGYT
TRBV18	TRBJ2-4	ASSPGSGQVDKNIQY
TRBV9	TRBJ1-4	ASSPDRGEEKLF
TRBV7-3	TRBJ2-3	ASSSSGLATDTQY
TRBV29-1	TRBJ2-2	SVAGLADTGELF
TRBV9	TRBJ1-2	ASSVPTQTGYNYGYT
TRBV29-1	TRBJ1-2	SAREEGYGYT
TRBV5-1	TRBJ2-1	ASAGRERSEQF
TRBV11-3	TRBJ2-3	ASSPGTSEAYDTQY
TRBV19	TRBJ2-3	ASSVRDREADTQY
TRBV18	TRBJ1-2	ASSPTPPGFNYGYT
TRBV16	TRBJ1-5	ASSPGQGNQPQH
TRBV2	TRBJ2-3	ASKLRTGASTDTQY
TRBV28	TRBJ1-1	ASSFSLAEAF
TRBV20-1	TRBJ1-6	SAHGLGALH
TRBV2	TRBJ2-3	ASSGFTSSTDTQY
TRBV19	TRBJ1-1	ASSRQGRGAEAF
TRBV19	TRBJ2-1	ASSTRTGGRGEQF
TRBV7-7	TRBJ2-2	ASAEQGDTGELF
TRBV9	TRBJ1-2	ASSGSRDRGRDYGYT
TRBV2	TRBJ2-7	ANRQGEPYEQY
TRBV7-9	TRBJ1-2	ASSSNVGTGDGYT
TRBV14	TRBJ2-5	ASSLGQGRSQETQY
TRBV28	TRBJ1-3	ATPMGGGGRNTIY
TRBV2	TRBJ1-2	ASRGEVYGYT
TRBV11-2	TRBJ2-7	ASSEMDKGSYEQY